A selection of T cell receptor beta chains follows, all from one sample in a study of blood T cells in healthy people across ages. One entry per CDR3 protein results from TCRdb running MiXCR on the 5' RACE reads. Seen here are approximately 850,000 distinct CDR3 sequences, more than 45% observed once, and the top ten hold about 20%. The specimen was blood. The receptors here all came from a man aged 25 to 40 in good health. Both conserved end residues are part of each CDR3. The D gene is left open where the match is weak. Expanded clones are given a class, and other clones once, few, many or no size at all.

TRBV5-1,TRBD1,-,TRBJ1-1,TGCGCCAGCAGCTTCGGACAGGGGGCGATAACTGAAGCTTTCTTT,CASSFGQGAITEAFF
TRBV30,-,-,TRBJ2-5,TGTGCCTGGAGTGTATCGGGGCAGACCCAGTACTTC,CAWSVSGQTQYF
TRBV6-5,TRBD1,-,TRBJ2-1,TGTGCCAGCATTGGGACAGGGAACAATGAGCAGTTCTTC,CASIGTGNNEQFF
TRBV5-1,TRBD2,many,TRBJ2-7,TGTGCCAGCAGCCTAGCGGTAACAACCTACGAGCAGTACTTC,CASSLAVTTYEQYF
TRBV11-2,TRBD1,-,TRBJ1-6,TGTGCCAGCAGCTTGGACCCCGGGACAGCAAATTCACCCCTCCACTTT,CASSLDPGTANSPLHF
TRBV4-1,TRBD2,-,TRBJ2-1,TGCGCCAGCCGAGAAGCGGGAGGGCCGGGTGAGCAGTTCTTC,CASREAGGPGEQFF
TRBV5-8,-,many,TRBJ2-4,TGTGCCTGCAGCCCGACAGGGACTATGTTAGTCATTCAGTACTTC,CACSPTGTMLVIQYF
TRBV7-2,-,-,TRBJ2-7,TGTGCCAGCAGCGCTTGGACGGACGTCTACGAGCAGTACTTC,CASSAWTDVYEQYF
TRBV29-1,TRBD2,-,TRBJ2-3,TGCAGCGTTGCTAGCGGGGGGGCTTATACGCAGTATTTT,CSVASGGAYTQYF
TRBV6-6,-,-,TRBJ2-7,TGTGGGGCGGGTGTTTCCTACGAGCAGTACTTC,CGAGVSYEQYF
TRBV20-1,-,-,TRBJ1-5,TGCAGTGCCCAGGAATATAGCAATCAGCCCCAGCATTTT,CSAQEYSNQPQHF
TRBV27,-,-,TRBJ2-1,TGTGCCAGCAGTGTATTCGGGCAATACAATGAGCAGTTCTTC,CASSVFGQYNEQFF
TRBV9,TRBD1,-,TRBJ2-3,TGTGCCAGCAGCGCCGGGACAGTGGTCACAGATACGCAGTATTTT,CASSAGTVVTDTQYF
TRBV19,-,once,TRBJ2-3,TGTGCCTGCTTAAAGGGAGATACGCAGTATTTT,CACLKGDTQYF
TRBV7-3,-,-,TRBJ1-2,TGTGCCAGCCCAGAACGCTATGGCTACACCTTC,CASPERYGYTF
TRBV2,-,once,TRBJ1-2,TGTGCCAGCAGTGCTGTGACATCGTCGGGTGGCTACACCTTC,CASSAVTSSGGYTF
TRBV20-1,TRBD2,-,TRBJ2-1,TGCAGTGCTCCCCGGTCCCTGGCGGGAGTGGAGATGAATGAGCAGTTCTTC,CSAPRSLAGVEMNEQFF
TRBV30,TRBD1,once,TRBJ1-5,TGTGCCTGGAGAGGGGCAGGGGGGACTCAGCCCCAGCATTTT,CAWRGAGGTQPQHF
TRBV3-1,TRBD1,-,TRBJ2-5,TGTGCCAGCAGCCCCCAAGCCGGACAGGGAGAGACCCAGTACTTC,CASSPQAGQGETQYF
TRBV6-1,-,-,TRBJ2-1,TGTGCCAGCAGCCGCACAGGGGAGGGGTACAATGAGCAGTTCTTC,CASSRTGEGYNEQFF
TRBV6-5,-,few,TRBJ1-6,TGTGCCAGCAGTTACATCGCGAGCTCCTATAATTCACCCCTCCACTTT,CASSYIASSYNSPLHF
TRBV9,TRBD1,-,TRBJ2-1,TGTGCCAGCAGCGTAAATCCCGACAGGGCATCCTACAATGAGCAGTTCTTC,CASSVNPDRASYNEQFF
TRBV10-3,-,-,TRBJ1-1,TGTGCCATCACTCCTAGGGAGGGAACTGAAGCTTTCTTT,CAITPREGTEAFF